What follows are 22 T cell receptor beta chains derived from one specimen sequenced in a study of Ad26.COV2.S vaccination and SARS-CoV-2 variants. Here immunoSEQ multiplex PCR was the method, and the copy in TCRdb shows in-frame clones only, minus some. The data show roughly 380,000 clones, about 90% seen once. Sequencing used peripheral blood, obtained after recovery from COVID-19. These receptors were collected from a human donor who had recovered from COVID-19.

The rearrangement uses TRBV6-5 and TRBJ2-3, with 9 bases aligning to TRBD1. This CDR3 has 13 amino acids. CDR1 MNHEY and CDR2 SVGAGI come from the germline V gene. The ends lost 10 bases at V and 2 bases at J; junction bases unmatched: 4. The CDR3 reads CATTQGATDTQYF. The CDR3, as DNA: TGTGCCACCACACAGGGGGCCACAGATACGCAGTATTTT.

V gene TRBV5-8 combines with J gene TRBJ1-6, with D possibly TRBD1 on 5 matching bases. The CDR3 extends over 14 amino acids. V was pared by 7 bases and J by 7 bases, with 15 bases between. Germline V gene lookup returns CDR1 SGHTS and CDR2 YDEGEE. The CDR3 reads CASPLGVGNSPLHF. The CDR3 DNA is TGTGCCAGCCCCCTGGGGGTTGGGAATTCACCCCTCCACTTT.

The chain links TRBV29-1 to TRBJ1-2; the D gene is possibly TRBD1 (5 bases). The CDR3 extends over 11 amino acids. Trimming removed 4 bases at V and 8 bases at J, with 11 bases between. Germline V CDR1 and CDR2: SQVTM, ANQGSEA. The CDR3 sequence: CSVVGGGGYTF. CDR3 bases: TGCAGCGTTGTTGGGGGTGGAGGCTACACCTTC.

This chain joins TRBV7-3 and TRBJ2-7, with 9 nucleotides matching TRBD2. V gave up 0 bases and J gave up 7 bases; unmatched junction bases: 1. Germline loops: CDR1 SGHTA, CDR2 FQGTGA. There are 13 residues in the CDR3. This CDR3 reads CASSLTAGGEQYF. In DNA form, the CDR3 reads TGTGCCAGCAGCTTAACGGCGGGAGGGGAGCAGTACTTC.

The chain combines TRBV10-3 with TRBJ1-2; TRBD1 aligns across 8 bases. J gave up 3 bases and V 9 bases, and 9 bases lay outside the gene matches. The CDR3 loop spans 14 amino acids. Germline CDR1 ENHRY, CDR2 SYGVKD. Here the CDR3 reads CAIWVMDRDYGYTF. The CDR3 nucleotides are TGTGCCATTTGGGTCATGGACAGGGACTATGGCTACACCTTC.

CDR3 in amino acids: CASSYDGGYTF. CDR3 nucleotides: TGTGCCAGCAGTTACGACGGTGGCTACACCTTC. The chain carries TRBV6-5 and TRBJ1-2; the D is unclear. Germline loops: CDR1 MNHEY, CDR2 SVGAGI. The CDR3 extends over 11 amino acids. Trimming cost V 2 bases and J 7 bases, with 5 bases left between them.

The CDR3 nucleotides read TGTGCCAGCAGCTACTCGGACAGGGGTGTAACTGAAGCTTTCTTT. Amino acids: CASSYSDRGVTEAFF. The rearrangement uses TRBV3-1 (or the pseudogene TRBV3-2) and TRBJ1-1; 9 bases fit TRBD1. The V and J ends lost 5 bases and 5 bases, in that order; junction bases with no gene match: 9. CDR3 length: 15 residues. Per the germline V gene, CDR1 is LGHDT and CDR2 is YNNKEL (reference sequence).

There are a few counts of this clone. The chain uses TRBV4-2 and TRBJ2-7; 9 bases align to TRBD1. After removal of 4 bases from V and 3 bases from J, the junction contained 10 bases not matched to a gene. The CDR3 runs 16 residues. Germline V lookup: CDR1 LGHNA, CDR2 YNFKEQ. The CDR3 reads CASSRSLRDRDYEQYF. CDR3 nucleotides: TGTGCCAGCAGCCGAAGCCTGCGGGACAGGGACTACGAGCAGTACTTC.

The chain combines TRBV7-2 with TRBJ1-1; D gene uncertain. The CDR3 length is 13 residues. V shed 2 bases and J shed 5 bases, with 9 bases lying between them. The germline V gene has CDR1 SGHTA and CDR2 FQGNSA. The CDR3 is CASSLQVGTEAFF. The CDR3 DNA reads as TGTGCCAGCAGCTTACAGGTGGGAACTGAAGCTTTCTTT.

The chain carries TRBV9 and TRBJ2-7; TRBD1 might be the D (5 bases). The ends were cut back, 0 bases at V and 4 bases at J, with 14 bases in the middle. Per germline, CDR1 SGDLS and CDR2 YYNGEE. This CDR3 has 15 amino acids. This CDR3 is CASSVGGRVGYEQYF. The CDR3 bases are TGTGCCAGCAGCGTAGGGGGCAGGGTGGGTTACGAGCAGTACTTC.

Regarding this clone: At the DNA level, this CDR3 is encoded by other sequences in the same sample as well. CDR3: CASSLGRGSYEQYF. In DNA form, the CDR3 reads TGTGCCAGCAGCTTGGGTCGGGGCTCCTACGAGCAGTACTTC. The rearrangement joins TRBV5-4 to TRBJ2-7, with D possibly TRBD2 on 5 matching bases. Trimming pared 0 bases from V and 0 bases from J, leaving 7 bases between. The CDR3 totals 14 residues. The V gene's germline CDR1 is SGHNT and CDR2 YYREEE (reference sequence). Full variable domain (remainder filled in from reference TRBV5-4 and TRBJ2-7): ETGVTQSPTHLIKTRGQQVTLRCSSQSGHNTVSWYQQALGQGPQFIFQYYREEENGRGNFPPRFSGLQFPNYSSELNVNALELDDSALYLCASSLGRGSYEQYFGPGTRLTVT.

The chain recombines TRBV7-9 with TRBJ2-5, with D possibly TRBD1 on 5 matching bases. V was trimmed by 6 bases and J by 4 bases, leaving 15 bases between them. The length of the CDR3 is 14 residues. Looked up from germline, CDR1 is SEHNR and CDR2 is FQNEAQ (reference sequence). This CDR3 reads CASSPGQGGETQYF. CDR3 sequence (DNA): TGTGCCAGCAGTCCCGGGCAGGGCGGAGAGACCCAGTACTTC.

This clone has a handful of counts. The genes are TRBV7-9 and TRBJ2-7; TRBD1 or TRBD2 may be the D gene (5 bases each). The CDR3 is 17 amino acids. The V end was cut by 3 bases, the J end by 1 base, with 19 bases between. The germline V gene has CDR1 SEHNR and CDR2 FQNEAQ (reference sequence). CDR3 in amino acids: CASSLSGRARLSYEQYF. CDR3 in DNA: TGTGCCAGCAGCTTGTCGGGACGCGCGCGACTTTCCTACGAGCAGTACTTC. The full variable domain, with the rest looked up from reference TRBV7-9 and TRBJ2-7, is DTGVSQNPRHKITKRGQNVTFRCDPISEHNRLYWYRQTLGQGPEFLTYFQNEAQLEKSRLLSDRFSAERPKGSFSTLEIQRTEQGDSAMYLCASSLSGRARLSYEQYFGPGTRLTVT.

This clone has only one observation. The V and J genes are TRBV3-1 (or the pseudogene TRBV3-2) and TRBJ1-5; unclear D gene. V gave up 1 base and J gave up 4 bases, with 8 bases separating them. The CDR3 has 14 residues. The germline V gene has CDR1 LGHDT and CDR2 YNNKEL (reference sequence). The CDR3 protein is CASSQGHTNQPQHF. Here the CDR3 DNA reads TGTGCCAGCAGCCAAGGGCACACAAATCAGCCCCAGCATTTT.

The chain links TRBV19 to TRBJ1-1; 7 bases are a match to TRBD1. The germline gives CDR1 LNHDA, CDR2 SQIVND (reference sequence). This CDR3 is built from 14 residues. After removal of 5 bases from V and 3 bases from J, the junction contained 6 bases not matched to a gene. DNA for the CDR3: TGTGCCAGTAGTCCCCGTCAGGGGGACACTGAAGCTTTCTTT. It is translated as CASSPRQGDTEAFF.

This sequence joins TRBV6-6 and TRBJ2-2; perhaps TRBD1 as D (5 bases). There are 16 residues in the CDR3. V lost 0 bases and J lost 2, with 10 bases in between. Germline values: CDR1 MNHNY, CDR2 SVGAGI (reference sequence). The CDR3 DNA is TGTGCCAGCAGTTACTCAGGGGCAGAAAACACCGGGGAGCTGTTTTTT. Its protein is CASSYSGAENTGELFF.

The CDR3 DNA sequence: TGTGCCAGCAGTAGAGAGGTGCATTCACCCCTCCACTTT. Translated, it gives CASSREVHSPLHF. The rearrangement joins TRBV13 to TRBJ1-6; D is uncertain. The germline CDR1 and CDR2 sequences are PRHDT and FYEKMQ (reference sequence). The CDR3 is 13 amino acids. V was cut by 6 bases and J by 8 bases, with 11 bases left in between.

The genes are TRBV6-5 and TRBJ1-3, with D perhaps matching TRBD1 (6 bases). CDR1 and CDR2 from the germline V gene are MNHEY and SVGAGI. Trimming pared 0 bases from V and 0 bases from J, leaving 9 bases between. The CDR3 has 16 amino acids. The DNA for the CDR3 is TGTGCCAGCAGTTACTCGCAGGGGAGCTCTGGAAACACCATATATTTT. Translation: CASSYSQGSSGNTIYF.

The rearrangement links TRBV12-5 to TRBJ2-6, with D possibly matching TRBD1 (5 bases). The CDR3 has 17 residues. The V and J ends lost 5 bases and 4 bases respectively, with 18 bases between them. The germline V gene encodes CDR1 LGHNT and CDR2 FRNRAP. The chain's CDR3 is CASGPWTRAPGANVLTF. DNA of the CDR3: TGTGCTAGTGGTCCGTGGACACGAGCTCCAGGGGCCAACGTCCTGACTTTC.

This chain links TRBV9 with TRBJ1-1; D is uncertain. Germline V gene sequence: CDR1 SGDLS, CDR2 YYNGEE. The V end lost 0 bases, the J end lost 0 bases, and 6 bases lay between the germline ends. The CDR3 extends over 14 amino acids. CDR3 region: CASSVGRLNTEAFF. Here the CDR3 DNA reads TGTGCCAGCAGCGTAGGACGGCTGAACACTGAAGCTTTCTTT.

Here the CDR3 DNA reads TGTGCCAGCAGTTACGCCCGGACTAGCGGATCAGATACGCAGTATTTT. Translated: CASSYARTSGSDTQYF. The V gene is TRBV6-5, the J gene TRBJ2-3; 10 nucleotides agree with TRBD2. Losses at the gene ends were 2 bases for V and 4 bases for J; bases not matched to a gene: 6. CDR1 and CDR2 (germline): MNHEY, SVGAGI. The CDR3 loop spans 16 amino acids.

The chain combines TRBV5-6 with TRBJ2-4; 8 positions agree with TRBD1. Germline lookup yields CDR1 SGHDT and CDR2 YYEEEE. After removal of 4 bases from V and 6 bases from J, the junction contained 12 bases not matched to a gene. The CDR3 has 16 amino acids. In DNA, the CDR3 is TGTGCCAGCAGCGGCTCCTCAGGGGGCGTGGGAAACATTCAGTACTTC. This translates into CASSGSSGGVGNIQYF.